This T cell receptor beta chain was identified in a study of T-cell memory formation after mild COVID-19. TCR alpha and TCR beta cDNA libraries carrying sample barcodes and UMIs came from 5'RACE with constant-segment primers. TCRdb processed the 5' RACE reads anew with MiXCR; each CDR3 protein has one entry. The sample lists about 470,000 distinct CDR3 sequences, over 15% occurring once. This clonotype was picked up many times. This TCR was recovered from an adult woman who had mild COVID-19 (a few samples of this study predate the infection). Cell type and time point are not known. Material: PBMCs or a T cell subset sorted from them (not recorded which).

The CDR3 sequence: CASSSTSGSGNEQFF. The CDR3 DNA follows: TGTGCCAGCAGCTCGACTAGCGGGAGTGGGAATGAGCAGTTCTTC. The chain carries TRBV7-3 and TRBJ2-1, with 12 bases aligning to TRBD2. J gave up 7 bases and V 4 bases, and 5 bases lay outside the gene matches. Germline CDR1 and CDR2: SGHTA and FQGTGA. CDR3 length: 15 amino acids.